The TCR beta chain described here comes from a study of shared T cell receptors in the human thymus. TCRdb's table, derived via immunoSEQ multiplex PCR, lists solely in-frame clones and lacks some. This sample has some 700,000 clones; over 75% occur once, and the top ten carry 0.008% to 0.011%. V was trimmed by 8 bases and J by 3 bases, leaving 13 bases between them. The CDR3 sequence is 13 residues long. In germline, CDR1 is SNHLY, CDR2 FYNNEI. The data were also submitted as part of a second study, on human thymus T cells. That publication notes: Thymic resections from corrective heart surgery supplied the tissue. Gene usage for V and J segments appeared biased in thymic and blood repertoires.

The chain has TRBV2 and TRBJ2-5; D is perhaps TRBD1 (5 bases). Sequences were obtained from thymocytes. This sequence originates from a boy in the first two years of life with a congenital heart defect. The CDR3 DNA follows: TGTGCCAGCCGGCAGGGTGGGAAAGAGACCCAGTACTTC. Translation: CASRQGGKETQYF. Full variable domain (missing parts from reference TRBV2 and TRBJ2-5): EPEVTQTPSHQVTQMGQEVILRCVPISNHLYFYWYRQILGQKVEFLVSFYNNEISEKSEIFDDQFSVERPDGSNFTLKIRSTKLEDSAMYFCASRQGGKETQYFGPGTRLLVL.